Listed below are T cell receptor beta chains from one sample, sequenced in a study of blood T cell repertoires in COVID-19. Profiled with immunoSEQ multiplex PCR; TCRdb holds only in-frame clones, not every one. Altogether fewer than 250,000 clones are present, around 90% being singletons, with the ten largest covering roughly 3%. The sample taken for sequencing was peripheral blood. The receptors were sampled from a man in his 60s with acute or convalescent COVID-19. CDR3s include the opening cysteine and the closing phenylalanine or tryptophan. A D gene is named only where the DNA matches it firmly. Some rows mark clone size as missing; the rest say once, few, many or name a class of expanded clone.

V: TRBV18
size: -
J: TRBJ2-7
D: -
DNA: TGTGCCAGCTCACCACCCGGGCAGGGTGGTGCCGAGCAGTACTTC
CDR3: CASSPPGQGGAEQYF

V: TRBV6-5
size: -
J: TRBJ1-4
D: -
DNA: TGTGCCAGCGCATCTTCAGGGGCGGCTAATGAAAAACTGTTTTTT
CDR3: CASASSGAANEKLFF

V: TRBV15
size: -
J: TRBJ2-5
D: TRBD2
DNA: TGTGCCACCAGCAGAGATCTGGGGGGGGAGGAGACCCAGTACTTC
CDR3: CATSRDLGGEETQYF

V: TRBV6-6
size: once
J: TRBJ1-5
D: -
DNA: TGTGCCAGCAGTTACCCCCCGGGGTCTAGCAATCAGCCCCAGCATTTT
CDR3: CASSYPPGSSNQPQHF

V: TRBV9
size: -
J: TRBJ1-2
D: TRBD1
DNA: TGTGCCAGCAGAAAGACAGGGGGGACGTATGGCTACACCTTC
CDR3: CASRKTGGTYGYTF

V: TRBV5-1
size: -
J: TRBJ2-5
D: -
DNA: TGCGCCAGCAGCTTTTACGGTCAAGAGACCCAGTACTTC
CDR3: CASSFYGQETQYF

V: TRBV9
size: -
J: TRBJ2-2
D: TRBD1
DNA: TGTGCCAGCACCAGCCGACAGGGAGACACCGGGGAGCTGTTTTTT
CDR3: CASTSRQGDTGELFF

V: TRBV5-6
size: few
J: TRBJ1-2
D: -
DNA: TGTGCCAGCAGCTCGCTATCAAAGGGGATGGGGGCGGATGGCTACACCTTC
CDR3: CASSSLSKGMGADGYTF

V: TRBV29-1
size: once
J: TRBJ1-1
D: TRBD1
DNA: TGCAGCGGGGGACAGGGCGGTAGGCGCACTGAAGCTTTCTTT
CDR3: CSGGQGGRRTEAFF

V: TRBV27
size: -
J: TRBJ2-3
D: -
DNA: TGTGCCAGCAGTCCCTTCATTGGGCGAGTCGGCACAGATACGCAGTATTTT
CDR3: CASSPFIGRVGTDTQYF

V: TRBV19
size: -
J: TRBJ2-2
D: TRBD2
DNA: TGTGCCAGTAGCCCCTTCGGGGGGGGCACCGGGGAGCTGTTTTTT
CDR3: CASSPFGGGTGELFF

V: TRBV25-1
size: few
J: TRBJ1-6
D: -
DNA: TGTGCCAGCACCAAAGCCCATAATTCACCCCTCCACTTT
CDR3: CASTKAHNSPLHF